This T cell receptor (beta chain) came from a study of regulatory T cells in long-lasting Graves disease. Study results and caveats: Sharing of public clonotypes was greater in persistent patients (around 2,500) than in new patients (more than 900).

Through Arm-PCR of CDR3 regions and iRepertoire HTBI primers, TCR beta libraries were built. TCRdb re-called the multiplex PCR reads with MiXCR, one entry per CDR3 protein. The sample shows some 370,000 distinct CDR3 sequences, roughly 20% of them seen only once. Time point reported: persistent/refractory GD, antithyroid drugs over 5 years with positive TRAb. After RNA was extracted from PBMCs, the TCR library was made from it. As for this clonotype: Its antigen remains unknown.

This CDR3 region has 18 residues. The receptor comes from a female donor with Graves disease. This chain links TRBV3-2 with TRBJ2-7; the DNA was not compared with TRBD2, the D call given in the table. TRBV3-2 is reported as a pseudogene. Here the sequenced sample was peripheral blood mononuclear cells (PBMCs), taken when the disease was refractory, from a patient treated with antithyroid drugs. Here the CDR3 reads CASSQAKTSGIVTAEQYF. CDR3 DNA sequence: TGTGCCAGCAGCCAGGCGAAGACTAGCGGGATTGTTACGGCAGAGCAGTACTTC.